These 14 T cell receptor beta chains were sequenced from one sample in a study of T cells in tuberculosis (dated by TCRdb to 2016 to 2019). Library preparation used the immunoSEQ multiplex PCR assay. Entries here come from immuneACCESS through TCRdb and include only in-frame sequences with V and J called. Some clones fail to appear in such tables; in the studies checked, an unresolved V gene covers under half of the shortfall, and the cause of the remainder is unknown. This sample comprises tens of thousands of clones, just under 95% of them detected only once. The top ten constitute about 7.8% of the sample. Sequencing used PBMCs. The receptors were gathered from a donor between 10 and 29 years old with latent tuberculosis or without tuberculosis infection. Some clones in this sample may be carry-over from other donors' samples.

This clone has a single count. The chain carries TRBV2 and TRBJ2-3, with TRBD2 matching 10 bases. The CDR3 contains 14 residues. V trimming: 8 bases; J trimming: 5 bases; junction bases outside the gene matches: 7. Looked up from germline, CDR1 is SNHLY and CDR2 is FYNNEI. The CDR3 spells CASLTSGTRDTQYF. CDR3 in DNA: TGTGCCAGCCTTACTAGCGGGACAAGAGATACGCAGTATTTT.

The chain uses TRBV4-1 and TRBJ1-1, with D perhaps TRBD1 (5 bases). Germline-derived CDR1 and CDR2 are MGHRA and YSYEKL. Trimming stripped 3 bases from V and 3 bases from J, with 14 bases between. This CDR3 is built from 15 residues. The CDR3 nucleotides read TGCGCCAGCAGCCAGGTTCAAGGGGCGGACACTGAAGCTTTCTTT. Protein: CASSQVQGADTEAFF.

The chain carries TRBV4-1 and TRBJ2-5; D not resolved. This CDR3 spans 15 amino acids. V shed 1 base and J shed 1 base, with 10 bases lying between them. Germline V CDR1 and CDR2: MGHRA, YSYEKL. This chain's CDR3 is CASSQVVRSQETQYF. The DNA for the CDR3 is TGCGCCAGCAGCCAAGTGGTACGGAGCCAAGAGACCCAGTACTTC.

The rearrangement joins TRBV25-1 to TRBJ2-4; tentatively, D is TRBD1 (6 bases). V gave up 3 bases and J gave up 4 bases, with 10 bases separating them. CDR1 is MGHDK and CDR2 is SYGVNS in the germline V gene. The CDR3 is made up of 14 amino acids. The CDR3 spells CASSDFQGKNIQYF. The DNA for the CDR3 is TGTGCCAGCAGTGACTTCCAGGGGAAAAACATTCAGTACTTC.

This clone was picked up a small number of times. V and J are TRBV12-5 and TRBJ2-3; no definite D call. Germline V gene sequence: CDR1 LGHNT, CDR2 FRNRAP. CDR3 size: 17 residues. Deletions cut 0 bases from V and 2 bases from J, with 15 bases between. The CDR3 sequence is CASGLVRATSATDTQYF. In DNA form, the CDR3 reads TGTGCTAGTGGTTTGGTACGAGCCACCTCCGCCACAGATACGCAGTATTTT.

The V gene is TRBV7-8, the J gene TRBJ2-3, with 10 bases identical to TRBD2. This CDR3 is built from 19 residues. J gave up 2 bases and V 5 bases, and 16 bases lay outside the gene matches. Germline V gene lookup returns CDR1 SGHVS and CDR2 FQNEAQ. As DNA, the CDR3 is TGTGCCAGCAGCCCTCCCCCTTACCGGACTAGCGGAGACACAGATACGCAGTATTTT. This sequence encodes CASSPPPYRTSGDTDTQYF.

CDR3 DNA: TGTGCCAGTAGTATTGAGGTGAACACTGAAGCTTTCTTT. Translating gives CASSIEVNTEAFF. The V call is TRBV19, the J call TRBJ1-1; D call uncertain. Per germline, CDR1 LNHDA and CDR2 SQIVND (reference sequence). V was trimmed by 3 bases and J by 0 bases, leaving 5 bases between them. The length of the CDR3 is 13 residues.

This clone was observed once. The rearrangement links TRBV19 to TRBJ2-7, with 12 nucleotides matching TRBD2. The CDR3 has 17 amino acids. The germline CDR1 and CDR2 sequences are LNHDA and SQIVND (reference sequence). V was clipped by 5 bases and J by 3 bases; unmatched bases: 11. In DNA, the CDR3 is TGTGCCAGTAGTCCCAGAGGACTAGCGGGACTTTACTACGAGCAGTACTTC. It is translated as CASSPRGLAGLYYEQYF. Drawing the rest from reference TRBV19 and TRBJ2-7, the complete variable domain is DGGITQSPKYLFRKEGQNVTLSCEQNLNHDAMYWYRQDPGQGLRLIYYSQIVNDFQKGDIAEGYSVSREKKESFPLTVTSAQKNPTAFYLCASSPRGLAGLYYEQYFGPGTRLTVT.

The V call is TRBV5-6, the J call TRBJ1-2; possibly TRBD1 for D (5 bases). Trimming pared 4 bases from V and 4 bases from J, leaving 14 bases between. Germline V gene sequence: CDR1 SGHDT, CDR2 YYEEEE. The CDR3 totals 14 residues. CDR3 nucleotide sequence: TGTGCCAGCAGCCCGCAGGGAAGTAGCTATGGCTACACCTTC. It yields the protein CASSPQGSSYGYTF.

The rearrangement links TRBV2 to TRBJ2-3, with 9 bases matching TRBD2. Germline V lookup: CDR1 SNHLY, CDR2 FYNNEI. J gave up 3 bases and V 5 bases, and 15 bases lay outside the gene matches. The CDR3 extends over 18 amino acids. Here the CDR3 reads CASSLSSGGGAGTDTQYF. The CDR3 nucleotides are TGTGCCAGCAGTTTGTCTAGTGGCGGGGGGGCCGGGACAGATACGCAGTATTTT.

The chain recombines TRBV5-1 with TRBJ1-4; 9 bases align to TRBD1. CDR3 length: 17 amino acids. Losses at the gene ends were 0 bases for V and 3 bases for J; bases not matched to a gene: 6. CDR1 is SGHRS and CDR2 is YFSETQ in the germline V gene. The CDR3 nucleotides read TGCGCCAGCAGCTTGGAGGGACAGGGCACCCCTAATGAAAAACTGTTTTTT. Amino acid sequence: CASSLEGQGTPNEKLFF.

This chain joins TRBV28 and TRBJ2-5, with 11 bases identical to TRBD2. In germline, CDR1 is MDHEN, CDR2 SYDVKM. V gave up 4 bases and J gave up 5 bases; unmatched junction bases: 15. There are 18 residues in the CDR3. The chain's CDR3 is CASSCSGASGRRRETQYF. The CDR3 DNA sequence: TGTGCCAGCAGTTGTTCTGGGGCTAGCGGGAGGCGGCGTGAGACCCAGTACTTC.

J is TRBJ2-1 and V is TRBV19; TRBD2 aligns across 9 bases. The J segment lost 10 bases and the V segment lost 5 bases, leaving 12 bases of the junction unmatched. Germline CDR1 LNHDA, CDR2 SQIVND (reference sequence). This CDR3 contains 15 residues. The CDR3 region is CASSPSRGGALEQFF. As DNA, the CDR3 is TGTGCCAGTAGTCCCTCTCGCGGGGGGGCTCTGGAGCAGTTCTTC.

The chain carries TRBV5-1 and TRBJ2-7; D is unresolved. The CDR3 sequence is 14 residues long. The germline V gene has CDR1 SGHRS and CDR2 YFSETQ. With 4 bases removed from V and 0 bases from J, the gap between germline ends came to 11 bases. The CDR3 region has the DNA TGCGCCAGCAGCATCGACACGGACTCCTACGAGCAGTACTTC. This gives the protein CASSIDTDSYEQYF.